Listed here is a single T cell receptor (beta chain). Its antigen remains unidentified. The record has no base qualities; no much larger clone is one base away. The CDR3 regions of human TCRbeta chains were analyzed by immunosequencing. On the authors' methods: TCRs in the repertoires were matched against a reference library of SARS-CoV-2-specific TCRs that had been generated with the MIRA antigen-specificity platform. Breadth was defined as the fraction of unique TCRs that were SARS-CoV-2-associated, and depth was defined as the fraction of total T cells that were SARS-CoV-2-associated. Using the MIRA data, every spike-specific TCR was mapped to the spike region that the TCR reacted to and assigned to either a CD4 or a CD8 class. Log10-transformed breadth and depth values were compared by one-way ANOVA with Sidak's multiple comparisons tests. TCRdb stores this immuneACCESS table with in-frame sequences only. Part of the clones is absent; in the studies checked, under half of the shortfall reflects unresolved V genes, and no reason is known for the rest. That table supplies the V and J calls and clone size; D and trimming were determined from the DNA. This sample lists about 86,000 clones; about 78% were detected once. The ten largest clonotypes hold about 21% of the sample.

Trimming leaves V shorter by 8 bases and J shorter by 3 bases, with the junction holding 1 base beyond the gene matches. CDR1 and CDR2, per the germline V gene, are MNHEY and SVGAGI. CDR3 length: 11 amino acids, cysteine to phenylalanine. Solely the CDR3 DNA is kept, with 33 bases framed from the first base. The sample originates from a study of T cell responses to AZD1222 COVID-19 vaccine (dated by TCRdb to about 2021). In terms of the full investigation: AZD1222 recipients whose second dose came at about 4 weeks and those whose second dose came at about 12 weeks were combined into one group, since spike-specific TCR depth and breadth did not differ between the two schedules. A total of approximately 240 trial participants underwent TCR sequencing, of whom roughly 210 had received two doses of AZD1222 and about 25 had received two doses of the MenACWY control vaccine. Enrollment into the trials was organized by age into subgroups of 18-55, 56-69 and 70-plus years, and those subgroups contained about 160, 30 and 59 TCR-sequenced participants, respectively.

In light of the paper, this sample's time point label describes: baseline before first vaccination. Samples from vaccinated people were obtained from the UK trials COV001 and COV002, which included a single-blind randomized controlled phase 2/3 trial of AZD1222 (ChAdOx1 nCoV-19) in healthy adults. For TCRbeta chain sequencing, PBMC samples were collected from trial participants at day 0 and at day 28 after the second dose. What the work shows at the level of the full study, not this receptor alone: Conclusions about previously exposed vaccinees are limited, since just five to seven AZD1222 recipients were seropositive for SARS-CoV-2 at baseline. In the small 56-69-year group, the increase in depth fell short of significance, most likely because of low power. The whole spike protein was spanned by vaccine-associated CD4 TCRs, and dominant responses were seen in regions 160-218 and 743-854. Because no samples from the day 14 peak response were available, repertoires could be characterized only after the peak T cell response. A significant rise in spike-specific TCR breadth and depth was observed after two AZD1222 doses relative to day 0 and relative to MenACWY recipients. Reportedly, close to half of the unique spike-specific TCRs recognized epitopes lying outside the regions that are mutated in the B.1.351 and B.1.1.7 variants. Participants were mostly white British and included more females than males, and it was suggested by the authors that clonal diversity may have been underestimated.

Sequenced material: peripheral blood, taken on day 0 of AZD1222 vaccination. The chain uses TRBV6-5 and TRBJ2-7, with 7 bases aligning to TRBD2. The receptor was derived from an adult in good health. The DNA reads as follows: TGTGCCAGCGGGGAGGGCTACGAGCAGTACTTC. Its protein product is CASGEGYEQYF.